The next 21 T cell receptor beta chains were all read from a single sample in a study of cytomegalovirus exposure and HLA in healthy donors. 60 Vbeta and 13 Jbeta primers were used in PCR. The assay was immunoSEQ multiplex PCR, and TCRdb's table has in-frame clones only and misses some. The table has 120,000 or so clones, around 84% seen once. Material: PBMCs. These receptors all come from a woman in her 30s in good health and CMV-seronegative.

The rearrangement uses TRBV6-5 and TRBJ1-2; 9 nucleotides match TRBD1. CDR1 is MNHEY and CDR2 is SVGAGI in the germline V gene. This CDR3 has 15 amino acids. V lost 7 bases and J lost 6; bases outside the gene matches: 12. The CDR3 loop reads CASTLIPGQGNGYTF. The CDR3 region has the DNA TGTGCCAGCACCCTCATTCCGGGACAGGGTAATGGCTACACCTTC.

The chain carries TRBV6-6 and TRBJ2-5; 7 bases fit TRBD2. From germline, CDR1 is MNHNY and CDR2 SVGAGI (reference sequence). After removal of 6 bases from V and 3 bases from J, the junction contained 4 bases not matched to a gene. The CDR3 contains 13 residues. CDR3 DNA: TGTGCCAGCAGGACCGGGGGGAAAGAGACCCAGTACTTC. This sequence encodes CASRTGGKETQYF.

V and J are TRBV5-4 and TRBJ1-1; no reliable D call. Trimming removed 4 bases at V and 2 bases at J, with 6 bases between. The germline V gene encodes CDR1 SGHNT and CDR2 YYREEE (reference sequence). CDR3 size: 12 residues. The CDR3 loop is CASSVDNTEAFF. CDR3 nucleotides: TGTGCCAGCAGCGTAGATAACACTGAAGCTTTCTTT.

This clone was seen just once. The V call is TRBV5-8, the J call TRBJ2-7, with TRBD1 matching over 9 bases. Germline CDR1 SGHTS, CDR2 YDEGEE. The CDR3 has 15 residues. Trimming removed 9 bases from V and 4 bases from J; junction bases left unmatched: 14. The CDR3 sequence is CANRVPGQGIYEQYF. The CDR3 DNA reads as TGTGCCAACCGCGTGCCGGGACAGGGAATATACGAGCAGTACTTC.

This clone was observed a single time. V gene TRBV28 combines with J gene TRBJ2-7; D not certain. Trimming removed 5 bases from V and 7 bases from J, with 9 bases in between. Germline CDR1 and CDR2: MDHEN and SYDVKM. The CDR3 loop spans 11 amino acids. CDR3 in amino acids: CASSVTREQYF. CDR3 nucleotides: TGTGCCAGCAGTGTTACGAGGGAGCAGTACTTC.

V usage is TRBV28 and J usage is TRBJ1-4; D is perhaps TRBD1 (6 bases). The germline V and J ends were trimmed by 7 bases and 7 bases, with 25 bases remaining between them. Germline CDR1 and CDR2: MDHEN and SYDVKM. This CDR3 region has 17 residues. As DNA, the CDR3 is TGTGCCAGCACCCTCCGCCCGACTGGGGGCGGCGGTGAAAAACTGTTTTTT. Its translation: CASTLRPTGGGGEKLFF.

The rearrangement links TRBV30 to TRBJ2-1, with TRBD1 as a possible D gene (5 bases). CDR1 is GTSNPN and CDR2 is SVGIG in the germline V gene (reference sequence). V was pared by 3 bases and J by 3 bases, with 21 bases between. The CDR3 extends over 17 amino acids. The CDR3 loop is CAWSNARQSWYYNEQFF. The CDR3 nucleotides are TGTGCCTGGAGCAACGCTAGACAGTCATGGTACTACAATGAGCAGTTCTTC.

The chain links TRBV4-3 to TRBJ2-2; unclear D gene. Germline V gene lookup returns CDR1 LGHNA and CDR2 YSLEER. This CDR3 comprises 16 residues. The ends were cut back, 1 base at V and 7 bases at J, with 16 bases in the middle. DNA of the CDR3: TGCGCCAGCAGCCAAGTTGGAGCGTCGGTCGGCGGGGAGCTGTTTTTT. This sequence encodes CASSQVGASVGGELFF.

The V call is TRBV7-2, the J call TRBJ2-7; D remains ambiguous. In germline, CDR1 is SGHTA, CDR2 FQGNSA. The V end lost 4 bases, the J end lost 4 bases, and 11 bases lay between the germline ends. The CDR3 loop spans 13 amino acids. The DNA for the CDR3 is TGTGCCAGCAGCTCCTCCCGTATATACGAGCAGTACTTC. Translation: CASSSSRIYEQYF.

This clone came up once. The genes are TRBV7-7 and TRBJ2-7, with 8 nucleotides matching TRBD1. The CDR3 extends over 15 amino acids. The germline CDR1 and CDR2 sequences are SSHAT and FNYEAQ (reference sequence). Unmatched junction bases numbered 8, after V lost 5 bases and J lost 2 bases. CDR3 sequence (DNA): TGTGCCAGCAGCCTCAGACAGGGGTCTCCCTACGAGCAGTACTTC. As protein: CASSLRQGSPYEQYF.

The chain employs TRBV6-5 and TRBJ1-5; tentative D call: TRBD1 (5 bases). Germline values: CDR1 MNHEY, CDR2 SVGAGI. The length of the CDR3 is 14 residues. The ends were cut back, 4 bases at V and 3 bases at J, with 10 bases in the middle. The CDR3 coding sequence is TGTGCCAGCAGTTCGAACAGGTACAATCAGCCCCAGCATTTT. Amino acids: CASSSNRYNQPQHF.

This chain connects TRBV5-4 to TRBJ2-1, with 12 bases that match TRBD1. Trimming at V came to 7 bases and at J to 9 bases, leaving 8 bases not matched to a gene. The CDR3 is made up of 14 amino acids. The V gene's germline CDR1 is SGHNT and CDR2 YYREEE (reference sequence). The CDR3 bases are TGTGCCAGCCCCGGGACAGGGGGCTTGGGTGAGCAGTTCTTC. Protein: CASPGTGGLGEQFF.

V gene TRBV28 combines with J gene TRBJ1-2; no reliable D call. V was trimmed by 3 bases and J by 5 bases, leaving 7 bases between them. The length of the CDR3 is 12 residues. The germline V gene encodes CDR1 MDHEN and CDR2 SYDVKM. Here the CDR3 reads CASSFGRYGYTF. The CDR3 coding sequence is TGTGCCAGCAGTTTCGGTCGGTATGGCTACACCTTC.

This clone was seen just once. The V and J genes are TRBV2 and TRBJ2-7; 7 positions agree with TRBD2. Trimming took 1 base from V and 0 from J; bases not matched to a gene: 12. Germline-derived CDR1 and CDR2 are SNHLY and FYNNEI. The CDR3 covers 18 residues. CDR3 protein: CASSEGVPRLALSYEQYF. CDR3 DNA sequence: TGTGCCAGCAGTGAAGGGGTTCCGAGACTAGCTCTCTCCTACGAGCAGTACTTC. The full variable domain, completed using reference TRBV2 and TRBJ2-7, is EPEVTQTPSHQVTQMGQEVILRCVPISNHLYFYWYRQILGQKVEFLVSFYNNEISEKSEIFDDQFSVERPDGSNFTLKIRSTKLEDSAMYFCASSEGVPRLALSYEQYFGPGTRLTVT.

The chain employs TRBV7-9 and TRBJ1-1; 7 bases match TRBD1. The ends lost 0 bases at V and 5 bases at J; junction bases unmatched: 6. Germline loops: CDR1 SEHNR, CDR2 FQNEAQ (reference sequence). CDR3 length equals 15 residues. CDR3 DNA sequence: TGTGCCAGCAGCTTAGCGGGACAGATCGGGACTGAAGCTTTCTTT. Protein: CASSLAGQIGTEAFF.

The V gene is TRBV6-4, the J gene TRBJ1-2, with 9 bases aligning to TRBD1. Germline CDR1 MRHNA, CDR2 SNTAGT. The CDR3 covers 14 residues. Trimming took 3 bases from V and 6 from J; bases not matched to a gene: 5. CDR3 sequence (DNA): TGTGCCAGCAGTGATACCCACAGGGGGCATGGCTACACCTTC. This gives the protein CASSDTHRGHGYTF.

This clone turned up a few times. The J gene is TRBJ2-7, the V gene TRBV15; tentatively, D is TRBD1 (6 bases). V was shortened by 3 bases and J by 2 bases, with 14 bases between the two germline ends. This CDR3 has 15 residues. From germline, CDR1 is LNHNV and CDR2 YYDKDF (reference sequence). For the CDR3, the DNA is TGTGCCACCAGCAGCCATACAGGGAATACCTACGAGCAGTACTTC. This gives the protein CATSSHTGNTYEQYF. Full variable domain (outside the CDR3, taken from reference TRBV15 and TRBJ2-7): DAMVIQNPRYQVTQFGKPVTLSCSQTLNHNVMYWYQQKSSQAPKLLFHYYDKDFNNEADTPDNFQSRRPNTSFCFLDIRSPGLGDTAMYLCATSSHTGNTYEQYFGPGTRLTVT.

The gene calls are TRBV6-1 and TRBJ1-3; 7 bases match TRBD1. The CDR3 is made up of 19 amino acids. Germline V gene data show CDR1 as MNHNS and CDR2 as SASEGT. Losses at the gene ends were 2 bases for V and 3 bases for J; bases not matched to a gene: 16. DNA of the CDR3: TGTGCCAGCAGTGAAATGCGACAGGGCAGGGGAATCGGTGGAAACACCATATATTTT. Encoded protein: CASSEMRQGRGIGGNTIYF.

This clone was detected a few times. V is TRBV11-3 and J is TRBJ2-2, with D possibly matching TRBD2 (5 bases). Trimming removed 3 bases at V and 4 bases at J, with 9 bases between. The CDR3 length is 14 residues. Germline values: CDR1 SGHNT, CDR2 YENEEA. CDR3 in DNA: TGTGCCAGCAGCTTTATCGGAGGCACCGGGGAGCTGTTTTTT. Protein sequence: CASSFIGGTGELFF.

A note on this clone: Its ends do not fully match the called genes, so a read error is possible. The V and J genes are TRBV7-2 and TRBJ2-7; 12 nucleotides agree with TRBD1. Germline V CDR1 and CDR2: SGHTA, FQGNSA. The CDR3 runs to 16 residues. The CDR3 protein is CASSPGDRGRSHEQYF. The CDR3 region has the DNA TGTGCCAGCAGCCCGGGGGACAGGGGGCGCTCCCACGAGCAGTACTTC.

V gene TRBV14 combines with J gene TRBJ2-7; no firm D call. Germline-derived CDR1 and CDR2 are SGHDN and FVKESK. The CDR3 runs to 13 residues. V shed 4 bases and J shed 2 bases, with 9 bases lying between them. The CDR3 reads CASSLPGPYEQYF. The CDR3 bases are TGTGCCAGCAGCCTACCGGGTCCCTACGAGCAGTACTTC.